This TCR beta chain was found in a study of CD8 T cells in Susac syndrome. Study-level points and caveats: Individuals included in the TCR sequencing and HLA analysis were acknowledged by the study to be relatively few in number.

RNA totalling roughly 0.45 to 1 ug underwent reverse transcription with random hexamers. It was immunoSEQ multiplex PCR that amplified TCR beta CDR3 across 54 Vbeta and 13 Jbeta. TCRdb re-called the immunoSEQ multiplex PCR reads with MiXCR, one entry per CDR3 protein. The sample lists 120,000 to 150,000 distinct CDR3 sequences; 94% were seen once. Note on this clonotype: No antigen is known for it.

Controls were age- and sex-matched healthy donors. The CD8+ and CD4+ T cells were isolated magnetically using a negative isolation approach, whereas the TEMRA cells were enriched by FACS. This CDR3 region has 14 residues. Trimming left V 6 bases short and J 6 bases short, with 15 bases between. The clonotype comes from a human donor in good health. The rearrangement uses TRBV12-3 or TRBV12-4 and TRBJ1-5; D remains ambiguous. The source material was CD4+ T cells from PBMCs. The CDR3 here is CASSPSSMTQPQHF. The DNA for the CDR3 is TGTGCCAGCAGCCCCAGTAGCATGACTCAGCCCCAGCATTTT.